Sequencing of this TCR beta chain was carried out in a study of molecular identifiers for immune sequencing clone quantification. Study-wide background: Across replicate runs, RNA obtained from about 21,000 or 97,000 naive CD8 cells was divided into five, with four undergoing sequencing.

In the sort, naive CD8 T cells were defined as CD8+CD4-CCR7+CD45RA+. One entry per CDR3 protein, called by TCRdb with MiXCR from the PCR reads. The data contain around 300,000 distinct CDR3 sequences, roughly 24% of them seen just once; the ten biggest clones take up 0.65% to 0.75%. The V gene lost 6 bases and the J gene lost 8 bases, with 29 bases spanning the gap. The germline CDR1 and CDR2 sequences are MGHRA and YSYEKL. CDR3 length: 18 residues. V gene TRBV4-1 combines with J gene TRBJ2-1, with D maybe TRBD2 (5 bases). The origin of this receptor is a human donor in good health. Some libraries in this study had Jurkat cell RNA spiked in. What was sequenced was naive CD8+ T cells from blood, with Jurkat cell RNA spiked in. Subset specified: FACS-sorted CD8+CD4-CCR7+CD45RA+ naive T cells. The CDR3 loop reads CASSPLTLSSLLFHEQFF. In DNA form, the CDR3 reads TGCGCCAGCAGTCCACTCACCCTGTCTAGCTTGTTGTTCCATGAGCAGTTCTTC.